This T cell receptor (beta chain) was recovered during a study of CD8 T cells in ankylosing spondylitis. Study results and limitations: Within ankylosing spondylitis blood, a TCR beta motif made up of seven or eight highly homologous variants appeared to be characteristic.

A single record per CDR3 protein comes from TCRdb applying MiXCR to the 5' RACE reads. This table holds over 130,000 distinct CDR3 sequences, approximately 44% found once. To note about this clonotype: Its antigen is unidentified.

Trimming cost V 2 bases and J 8 bases, with 18 bases left between them. CDR3 size: 15 residues. In germline, CDR1 is MNHEY, CDR2 SVGAGI. Sequenced input: synovial fluid, either unsorted or a sorted T cell fraction (not recorded which). The chain is built from TRBV6-5 and TRBJ1-2; D gene uncertain. This TCR was sampled from a male donor with ankylosing spondylitis. CDR3 DNA: TGTGCCAGCAGTTACCCGGGGAGCCTAAGGAGGGGCTACACCTTC. Translating gives CASSYPGSLRRGYTF.